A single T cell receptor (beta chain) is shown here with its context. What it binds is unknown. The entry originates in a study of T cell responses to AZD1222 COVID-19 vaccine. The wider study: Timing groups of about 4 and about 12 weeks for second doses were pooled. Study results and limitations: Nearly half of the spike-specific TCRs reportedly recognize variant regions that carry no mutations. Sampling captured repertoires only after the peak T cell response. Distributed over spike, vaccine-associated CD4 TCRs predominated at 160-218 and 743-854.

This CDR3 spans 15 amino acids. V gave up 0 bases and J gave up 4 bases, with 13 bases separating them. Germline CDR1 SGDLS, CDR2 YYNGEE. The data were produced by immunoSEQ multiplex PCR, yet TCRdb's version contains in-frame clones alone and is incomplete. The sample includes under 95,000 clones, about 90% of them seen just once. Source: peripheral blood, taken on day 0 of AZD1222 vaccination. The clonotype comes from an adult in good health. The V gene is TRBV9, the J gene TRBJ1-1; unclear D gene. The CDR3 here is CASSVVAGAPTEAFF. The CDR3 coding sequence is TGTGCCAGCAGCGTAGTAGCGGGCGCCCCCACTGAAGCTTTCTTT.